The 16 T cell receptor beta chains in this list originate from one sample, sequenced in a study of CD8 T cells in ankylosing spondylitis. TCRdb used MiXCR to reprocess the 5' RACE reads, holding one entry per CDR3 protein. In the table there are about 240,000 distinct CDR3 sequences, about 10% of which are singletons. The sequenced sample was blood, either unsorted or a sorted T cell fraction (not recorded which). All receptors derive from a male donor with ankylosing spondylitis or in good health (not recorded which).

This clonotype was counted ten times or more. The chain has TRBV7-6 and TRBJ2-3; a possible D gene is TRBD1 (5 bases). The germline CDR1 and CDR2 sequences are SGHVS and FNYEAQ. This CDR3 spans 14 amino acids. Deletions cut 2 bases from V and 5 bases from J, with 11 bases between. The CDR3 sequence: CASSLPGSLDTQYF. Here the CDR3 DNA reads TGTGCCAGCAGCTTACCAGGGTCTTTAGATACGCAGTATTTT. Supplemented by reference TRBV7-6 and TRBJ2-3, the full variable domain reads GAGVSQSPRYKVTKRGQDVALRCDPISGHVSLYWYRQALGQGPEFLTYFNYEAQQDKSGLPNDRFSAERPEGSISTLTIQRTEQRDSAMYRCASSLPGSLDTQYFGPGTRLTVL.

The rearrangement joins TRBV7-8 to TRBJ2-1; 7 nucleotides align to TRBD2. Looked up from germline, CDR1 is SGHVS and CDR2 is FQNEAQ. The CDR3 covers 17 residues. V dropped 5 bases and J dropped 3; count of bases not matched to a gene: 13. The CDR3 DNA is TGTGCCAGCAGCACTACCTTGCGCGGGAGCTTCTACAATGAGCAGTTCTTC. It is translated as CASSTTLRGSFYNEQFF.

The chain combines TRBV3-1 with TRBJ1-2; D gene unclear. Trimming took 8 bases from V and 0 from J, leaving 10 bases between them. There are 13 residues in the CDR3. Germline V lookup: CDR1 LGHDT, CDR2 YNNKEL (reference sequence). Here the CDR3 DNA reads TGTGCCAGCGCGAGGGCTCCTAACTATGGCTACACCTTC. It codes for CASARAPNYGYTF.

This clonotype showed up just once. This chain uses TRBV27 with TRBJ2-7; TRBD2 agrees at 15 bases. The trim removed 5 bases at V and 9 bases at J, leaving 5 bases unmatched. The CDR3 runs to 14 residues. Germline values: CDR1 MNHEY, CDR2 SMNVEV (reference sequence). In nucleotides, the CDR3 is TGTGCCAGCAGTCTCGGGACTAGCGGGAGGTTGCAGTACTTC. Its protein is CASSLGTSGRLQYF.

This clonotype was detected a few times. One end of the junction does not line up with germline, which may come from a read error. CDR3 bases: TGTGCCAGCAGCAAAGAACAGAACACAGATACGCAGTATTTT. Its protein product is CASSKEQNTDTQYF. The rearrangement joins TRBV3-1 to TRBJ2-3, with D unresolved. Looked up from germline, CDR1 is LGHDT and CDR2 is YNNKEL (reference sequence). This CDR3 spans 14 amino acids.

This clonotype was found a few times. The chain joins TRBV27 to TRBJ2-5; the match to TRBD2 covers 9 bases. The CDR3 is 16 residues long. The J segment lost 5 bases and the V segment lost 4 bases, leaving 11 bases of the junction unmatched. Germline V gene sequence: CDR1 MNHEY, CDR2 SMNVEV (reference sequence). CDR3 DNA sequence: TGTGCCAGCAGTTCTGGGGGTAGCGGGAGTGTGGAGACCCAGTACTTC. It is translated as CASSSGGSGSVETQYF.

This clonotype showed up many times. V gene TRBV29-1 combines with J gene TRBJ1-4; 8 bases align to TRBD1. The CDR3 consists of 14 residues. Germline V gives CDR1 SQVTM, CDR2 ANQGSEA. Unmatched junction bases numbered 4, after V lost 4 bases and J lost 3 bases. CDR3 sequence reads: CSVATGVANEKLFF. DNA of the CDR3: TGCAGCGTTGCGACAGGGGTGGCTAATGAAAAACTGTTTTTT.

This clonotype was detected many times. The V call is TRBV20-1, the J call TRBJ2-1; the D is unclear. Germline lookup yields CDR1 DFQATT and CDR2 SNEGSKA (reference sequence). The CDR3 has 13 residues. V was shortened by 5 bases and J by 8 bases, with 16 bases between the two germline ends. The CDR3 coding sequence is TGCAGTGCTGGATTAGCATCCGGCGATGAGCAGTTCTTC. It codes for CSAGLASGDEQFF.

This clonotype was counted many times. This rearrangement joins TRBV9 to TRBJ2-5; 7 nucleotides agree with TRBD1. V lost 0 bases, J lost 3 bases, and 11 bases stayed unmatched. CDR1 and CDR2 from the germline V gene are SGDLS and YYNGEE. CDR3 length equals 17 residues. The CDR3 is CASSVGARQGSKETQYF. CDR3 bases: TGTGCCAGCAGCGTAGGTGCCAGACAGGGCAGTAAAGAGACCCAGTACTTC. The whole variable domain, remainder taken from reference TRBV9 and TRBJ2-5, is DSGVTQTPKHLITATGQRVTLRCSPRSGDLSVYWYQQSLDQGLQFLIQYYNGEERAKGNILERFSAQQFPDLHSELNLSSLELGDSALYFCASSVGARQGSKETQYFGPGTRLLVL.

This clonotype has only a few counts. The chain has TRBV7-2 and TRBJ1-6, with 9 nucleotides matching TRBD1. Unmatched junction bases numbered 11, after V lost 8 bases and J lost 9 bases. Germline V gives CDR1 SGHTA, CDR2 FQGNSA. The CDR3 runs to 15 residues. DNA of the CDR3: TGTGCCAGCTCGGTCGGGACAGGGTTCATTTCACCCCTCCACTTT. Its protein is CASSVGTGFISPLHF.

This clonotype was recorded at least ten times. The J gene is TRBJ2-1, the V gene TRBV12-3 or TRBV12-4; no reliable D call. The CDR3 is 16 amino acids. Trimming cost V 2 bases and J 6 bases, with 17 bases left between them. CDR3 in amino acids: CASSLPSLGKSNEQFF. The CDR3 DNA is TGTGCCAGCAGTTTACCGAGCCTGGGGAAGTCCAATGAGCAGTTCTTC.

This clonotype has ten or more counts. The gene calls are TRBV20-1 and TRBJ2-5; D may match TRBD1 or TRBD2 (5 bases each). This CDR3 has 20 amino acids. Between the trimmed V and J ends, which lost 0 bases and 3 bases, there was a span of 29 bases. CDR1 DFQATT and CDR2 SNEGSKA come from the germline V gene (reference sequence). CDR3 sequence reads: CSARDPSGTGEVATKETQYF. DNA of the CDR3: TGCAGTGCTAGAGATCCCTCCGGGACGGGCGAGGTAGCGACCAAAGAGACCCAGTACTTC.

This clonotype was seen ten or more times. The CDR3 protein is CSVEKGGRETQYF. CDR3 nucleotides: TGCAGCGTTGAAAAGGGGGGGAGAGAGACCCAGTACTTC. The chain couples TRBV29-1 to TRBJ2-5; D may be TRBD2 (7 bases). Germline CDR1 reads SQVTM; CDR2 reads ANQGSEA. This CDR3 has 13 amino acids. V was shortened by 2 bases and J by 4 bases, with 11 bases between the two germline ends.

This rearrangement joins TRBV7-2 to TRBJ2-1; 9 positions agree with TRBD2. The J segment lost 3 bases and the V segment lost 7 bases, leaving 10 bases of the junction unmatched. The CDR3 consists of 16 residues. CDR1 is SGHTA and CDR2 is FQGNSA in the germline V gene. This chain's CDR3 is CASTPKLAGIYNEQFF. DNA for the CDR3: TGTGCCAGCACCCCCAAGCTAGCGGGGATCTACAATGAGCAGTTCTTC.

This clonotype showed up just a few times. The V gene is TRBV5-1, the J gene TRBJ2-2; D call uncertain. Trimming removed 0 bases at V and 8 bases at J, with 14 bases between. The CDR3 is made up of 15 amino acids. CDR1 and CDR2 (germline): SGHRS, YFSETQ. CDR3 DNA: TGCGCCAGCAGCTTGGCCTTTAGGCCTCTGGGGGAGCTGTTTTTT. The encoded protein is CASSLAFRPLGELFF.

This clonotype was picked up many times. The chain recombines TRBV7-2 with TRBJ1-2; D unresolved. CDR3 length: 15 residues. CDR1 and CDR2 from the germline V gene are SGHTA and FQGNSA. V was cut by 3 bases and J by 4 bases, with 15 bases left in between. CDR3 coding DNA: TGTGCCAGCAGCTTGGGATCGGGCTCCGCCTATGGCTACACCTTC. Translated: CASSLGSGSAYGYTF. The full variable domain, its missing parts supplied by reference TRBV7-2 and TRBJ1-2, is GAGVSQSPSNKVTEKGKDVELRCDPISGHTALYWYRQSLGQGLEFLIYFQGNSAPDKSGLPSDRFSAERTGGSVSTLTIQRTQQEDSAVYLCASSLGSGSAYGYTFGSGTRLTVV.